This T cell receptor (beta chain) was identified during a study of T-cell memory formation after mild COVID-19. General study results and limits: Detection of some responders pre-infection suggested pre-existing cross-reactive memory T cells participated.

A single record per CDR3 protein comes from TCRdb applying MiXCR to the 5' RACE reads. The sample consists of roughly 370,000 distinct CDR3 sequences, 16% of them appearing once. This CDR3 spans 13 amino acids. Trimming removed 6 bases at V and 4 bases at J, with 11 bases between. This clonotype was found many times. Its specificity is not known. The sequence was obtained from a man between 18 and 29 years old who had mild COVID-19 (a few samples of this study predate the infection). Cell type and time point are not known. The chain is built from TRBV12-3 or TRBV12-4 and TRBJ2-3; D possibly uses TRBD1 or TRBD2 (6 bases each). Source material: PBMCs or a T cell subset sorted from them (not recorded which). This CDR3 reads CASSLRGADTQYF. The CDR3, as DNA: TGTGCCAGCAGCCTTAGGGGGGCAGATACGCAGTATTTT.